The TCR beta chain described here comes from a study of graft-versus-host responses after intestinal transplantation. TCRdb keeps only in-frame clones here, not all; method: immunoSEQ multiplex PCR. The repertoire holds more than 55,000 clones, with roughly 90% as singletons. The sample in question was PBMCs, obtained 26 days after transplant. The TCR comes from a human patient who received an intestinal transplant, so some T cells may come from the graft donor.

The DNA of the CDR3 is TGTGCCAGCAGTATATCCACAGGGGGCAATCAGCCCCAGCATTTT. It translates to CASSISTGGNQPQHF. The V and J genes are TRBV28 and TRBJ1-5; 7 bases agree with TRBD1. CDR1 and CDR2 (germline): MDHEN, SYDVKM. This CDR3 has 15 residues. J gave up 2 bases and V 5 bases, and 6 bases lay outside the gene matches.